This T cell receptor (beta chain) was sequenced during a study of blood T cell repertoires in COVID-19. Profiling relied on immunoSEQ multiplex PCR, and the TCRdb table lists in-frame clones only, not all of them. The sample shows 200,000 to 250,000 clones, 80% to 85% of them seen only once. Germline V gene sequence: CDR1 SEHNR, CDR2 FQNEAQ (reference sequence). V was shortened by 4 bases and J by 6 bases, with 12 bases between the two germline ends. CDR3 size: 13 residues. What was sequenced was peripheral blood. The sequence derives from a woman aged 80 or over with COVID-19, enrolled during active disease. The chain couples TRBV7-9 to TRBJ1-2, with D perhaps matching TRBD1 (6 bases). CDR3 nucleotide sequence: TGTGCCAGCAGCTCGCAAGGGGGTAATGGCTACACCTTC. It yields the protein CASSSQGGNGYTF.